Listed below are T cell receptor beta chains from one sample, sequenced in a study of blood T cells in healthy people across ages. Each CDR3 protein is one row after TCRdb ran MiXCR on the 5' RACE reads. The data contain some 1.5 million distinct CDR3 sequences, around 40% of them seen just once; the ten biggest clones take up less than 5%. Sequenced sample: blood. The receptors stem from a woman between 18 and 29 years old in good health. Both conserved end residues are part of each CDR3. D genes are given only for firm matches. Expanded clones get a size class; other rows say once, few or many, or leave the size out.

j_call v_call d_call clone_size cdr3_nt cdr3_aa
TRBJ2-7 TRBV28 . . TGTGCCAGCAGTTTATCGGGCCGACGTGGGGGCGAGCAGTACTTC CASSLSGRRGGEQYF
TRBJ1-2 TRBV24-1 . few TGTGCCACCAGTGAGTACGTCAACTATGGCTACACCTTC CATSEYVNYGYTF
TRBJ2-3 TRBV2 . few TGTGCCAGCACGGCTAGGCTCCCTCCAGATACGCAGTATTTT CASTARLPPDTQYF
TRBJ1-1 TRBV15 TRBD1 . TGTGCCACCAGCAGGTTGACAGGGCTGGCCGTTATAGCTTTCTTT CATSRLTGLAVIAFF
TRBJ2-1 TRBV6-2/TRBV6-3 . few TGTGCCAGCAGGGCCTCCCGGCGATTCCCTCTTGGCAATGAGCAGTTCTTC CASRASRRFPLGNEQFF
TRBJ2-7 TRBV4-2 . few TGTGCCAGCAGCCAAGATAGTGGGTGGAATGAGCAGTACTTC CASSQDSGWNEQYF
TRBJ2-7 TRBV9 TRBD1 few TGTGCCAGCAGCGCCCGACAGGGGATACCCTACGAGCAGTACTTC CASSARQGIPYEQYF
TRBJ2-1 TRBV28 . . TGTGCCAGCGGTAGCGGTCCCTCCTACAATGAGCAGTTCTTC CASGSGPSYNEQFF
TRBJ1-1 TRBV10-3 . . TGTGCCATCAGTGCAGGGTTTGACACTGAAGCTTTCTTT CAISAGFDTEAFF
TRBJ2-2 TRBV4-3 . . TGCGCCAGCAGCCAAGAGTTGGGGCGGACCGGGGAGCTGTTTTTT CASSQELGRTGELFF
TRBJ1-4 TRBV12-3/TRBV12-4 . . TGTGCCAGCAGTTCACTTAGGGGCTTTGATGAAAAACTGTTTTTT CASSSLRGFDEKLFF
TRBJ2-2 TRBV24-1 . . TGTGCCACCAGTCCGACAGAACCTTTCGGGGAGCTGTTTTTT CATSPTEPFGELFF
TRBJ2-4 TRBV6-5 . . TGTGCCAGCTCCCCCCGGTCCTGGTTTAACATTCAGTACTTC CASSPRSWFNIQYF
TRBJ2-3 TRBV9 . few TGTGCCAGCAGCCCATCCTTCACAGATACGCAGTATTTT CASSPSFTDTQYF
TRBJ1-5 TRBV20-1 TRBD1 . TGCAGTGCTAGATTGCAACAGGGGCATAGCAATCAGCCCCAGCATTTT CSARLQQGHSNQPQHF
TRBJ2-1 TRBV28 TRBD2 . TGTGCCAGCAGTTCGGGGTTTAGCGGGTTATCCTACAATGAGCAGTTCTTC CASSSGFSGLSYNEQFF
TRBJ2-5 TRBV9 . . TGTGCCAGCAGCGTAGTTGTCGGGAGCGGAAATGAGCAGTACTTC CASSVVVGSGNEQYF
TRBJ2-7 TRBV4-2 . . TGTGCCAGCAGCCAAGTGGCATACTACGAGCAGTACTTC CASSQVAYYEQYF